The present entry profiles one T cell receptor (beta chain) with its context. No cognate antigen has been identified for it. Base quality data are lacking; no much larger clone is found one base away. The CDR3 goes from the cysteine to the phenylalanine over 12 residues. Only the CDR3 portion is preserved as DNA: 36 bases, with reading frame beginning at the first base. For CDR1 and CDR2, the germline V gene (reference sequence) lists SEHNR and FQNEAQ. At the junction V is shortened by 5 bases and J by 3 bases, with 7 bases in between. The sample originates from a study of cytomegalovirus exposure and HLA in healthy donors (dated by TCRdb to the late 2010s). A note on the overall study: According to an earlier analysis of around 600 of the donors, about 179 million T cells yielded 95 million to 140 million unique TCR beta sequences and around 280 Gb of sequence data. Because of strong linkage in the cohort, 4 to 6 DR-DQ haplotypes were treated as single units for association and clustering. Donor age, sex, ethnicity and CMV serostatus were compiled alongside the repertoire data. To predict cytomegalovirus infection status, the study combined high-throughput TCR immunosequencing, statistical association of individual TCRs with disease status, and machine learning. Besides the first cohort of approximately 670 subjects, a separate validation cohort made up of over 95 different subjects was used. The T cell repertoires of some 670 subjects were profiled by immunosequencing and related to cytomegalovirus serostatus. The number of typed donors differed by locus: roughly 629-630 for A, B, C, DRB1 and DQB1; 522 for DQA1; 606 for DPA1; and roughly 470 for DPB1. The study was designed to test whether signatures of past pathogen exposure could be identified by cataloging public T cell receptors. Rather than using new phenotypic data, the later analysis identified candidate immune exposures from TCR beta sequences and from how often those sequences occurred across donors. Of the 300 to 450 genotyped donors, 70% to 90% were placed in the genetic ancestry cluster associated with self-reported Caucasian donors. An early release that covered about 600 HLA-typed donors contained approximately 300 gigabases of sequencing data and tens of millions of unique TCR sequences. A later genetic analysis took genome-wide SNP genotypes for 398 of the 666 donors and used that subset as a discovery cohort. HLA typing included class I and class II loci at four-digit resolution. All discovery cohort repertoires had been generated on a single sequencing platform. An earlier analysis of around 580 of the donors used high-throughput TCR beta sequencing to judge whether each TCR beta V gene segment behaved as functional or pseudogenic. A later analysis re-analyzed previously published TCR beta repertoires from 650 to 800 donors and added high-resolution HLA genotyping to study TCR occurrence patterns. On average, roughly 200,000 unique TCR beta nucleotide sequences were sequenced per donor among a few hundred genotyped donors of the cohort, with about 19% of those sequences being non-productive. Points the paper makes about the study in general: Several of the top co-occurrence clusters appeared to be linked to parvovirus B19, influenza, CMV and Epstein-Barr virus, according to a later analysis. In the study, approximately 160 TCR beta chains were listed as associated with cytomegalovirus. In a later genetic analysis, a missense DCLRE1C variant was associated with V-gene and J-gene trimming of TCR beta chains, and the association was replicated in an independent cohort. A later analysis found that TCR association rates varied across HLA loci, with DRB1 alleles showing the most associated TCRs and HLA-C alleles the fewest. Broadly in line with IMGT annotations, most TCR beta V segments showed up in productive rearrangements about 87% or about 30% of the time in an earlier analysis of roughly 590 of the donors. Specific HLA alleles were associated with 16,951 TCR beta sequences at a false discovery rate of 0.05 in a later analysis. Linkage disequilibrium might explain the correlated functional status among segregating V segments, but an unknown experimental factor could not be ruled out. The authors suggested that the approach could potentially be generalized to other disease states and immunological phenotypes. The sequencing pipeline was judged likely to have produced a cluster of highly shared sequence variants as a technical artifact. Strong co-occurrence of HLA alleles, especially DR and DQ, made assigning TCR associations to individual alleles difficult. Some IMGT-functional V segments, including TRBV6-2 and TRBV6-3, could not be distinguished by the 87-base-pair reads and were therefore excluded. According to a later genetic analysis, donors in an Asian-associated ancestry cluster had fewer N-insertions in productive TCRs than the roughly 670-donor mean. The classifier was reported to diagnose cytomegalovirus status with high specificity and sensitivity in both the original and validation cohorts. CMV serostatus was the only immune exposure information available for the cohort. Because counts were too low, 15 to 20 rarely observed V segments, including chromosome 9 orphons, were left out of the earlier analysis of approximately 580 of the donors. According to a later analysis, most CMV-associated TCR beta chains appeared to be HLA-restricted, and the HLA associations seemed to be driven largely by CMV exposure. The presence/absence analyses assumed that sequencing depth was roughly uniform across donors, and that assumption may not be true. The cohort was sequenced for TCR beta chains only, and without alpha or paired-chain data the features that could be detected were limited. A further reported finding was that TCR beta sequences accurately predicted the HLA-A and HLA-B alleles for most subjects in the first cohort. Because HLA typing was unavailable for some donors at each locus, only the typed subset was used in association tests. Across donors, most TCR sequences were observed very rarely, whereas some public TCRs were present in many individuals. In a later analysis, HLA-associated TCR beta chains were found to be more clonally expanded and to have lower generation probabilities than equally common non-associated chains. In vitro tests confirmed that a few of the cytomegalovirus-associated TCR beta chains recognize cytomegalovirus antigens.

The library was obtained by the immunoSEQ multiplex PCR assay. The multiplex PCR relied on a mix of 60 forward primers for TCR Vbeta segments and 13 reverse primers for TCR Jbeta segments. Amplification of the CDR3 region of rearranged TCR beta genes was performed with a multiplex PCR assay on genomic DNA. The amplified TCR beta libraries were sequenced on the Illumina HiSeq System as 87-base-pair reads. For the original study's pipeline: Across the 700 or so repertoires, a later analysis counted 80 million or so unique TCR beta chains, roughly 11 million of which were shared by at least two donors. To remove PCR and sequencing errors, raw reads were error-corrected and collapsed into unique sequences using a nearest-neighbor algorithm that merged closely related sequences. CDR3 sequences were aligned to IMGT reference sequences to assign V, D and J gene segments. For a sequence to be retained, a match of at least six nucleotides to both a V gene segment and a J gene segment was required. Rearrangements were classified as productive when the CDR3 lacked stop codons and remained in frame with V and J, and all other rearrangements were classified as non-productive. Following IMGT convention, CDR3 was defined as the stretch from the second conserved V-encoded cysteine up to the conserved J-encoded phenylalanine. The earlier analysis of more than 450 of the donors excluded sequences that lacked an unambiguous match to a single V gene segment. An earlier analysis of under 750 of the donors called V segments functional above 56.7% productive rearrangements and segregating when the between-donor standard deviation exceeded 5%. A statistical classification framework was built to diagnose cytomegalovirus status from the catalog of TCR beta chain sequences. In a later analysis, V and J genes were assigned by comparing TCR nucleotide sequences against IMGT/GENE-DB human TR gene sequences. In a later analysis, CDR3 sequences and most-parsimonious VDJ recombination scenarios were assigned using the TCRdist pipeline. In a later analysis, each TCR beta chain was defined by its CDR3 amino acid sequence together with its V-gene family, and reads without a unique V-gene family were excluded. As a way to deal with suspected cross-contamination and a sequencing artifact, a later analysis dropped 450 to 600 nucleotide sequences that were highly shared and had low generation probability. In a later analysis, a clonal expansion index for each public chain was calculated from normalized within-repertoire ranks of inferred template counts. Generation probabilities in a later analysis came from a VDJ recombination model fitted to out-of-frame rearrangements, and those results were checked against IGoR. In a later analysis, hypergeometric tests were used to score TCR-TCR, TCR-HLA and TCR-CMV co-occurrence, with a repertoire-size bias correction applied to TCR pairs. In a later analysis, false discovery rates were estimated by permuting HLA or CMV assignments 20 times. In a later analysis, co-occurring TCRs were grouped using DBSCAN, with TCRdist sequence similarity added in when clustering inside HLA-allele-positive subsets. Co-occurrence clustering excluded repertoires with fewer than 30,000 or more than 120,000 public chains, plus five with anomalous nucleotide sharing. Not all clones reach the TCRdb copy of this immuneACCESS table, which keeps in-frame sequences only. Checked studies attribute under half of the gap to unresolved V genes and leave the rest unexplained. V and J calls and clone size come straight from that table; D and trimming were deduced from the DNA. This sample lists approximately 160,000 clones; about 71% were detected once. Together, the top ten hold 1.3% to 1.5% of the sample.

The cohort comprised fewer than 750 healthy bone marrow donors. All cohort members were sampled while nominally healthy, although unrecorded immune exposures were likely present. The donor tested CMV seronegative, placing the donor among the 300 to 450 seronegative members of the cohort. A peripheral blood sample was collected from each donor, and TCR beta sequencing was performed on peripheral blood mononuclear cells. Genomic DNA extraction from the blood cell samples was performed with the Qiagen DNeasy Blood Extraction Kit. The V and J segments used are TRBV7-9 and TRBJ1-2; D gene: possibly TRBD1, on 5 matching bases. The source is a man aged 50 or older in good health and CMV-seronegative. The sample taken for sequencing was PBMCs. The CDR3 region: CASSLTDYGYTF. Here is the DNA: TGTGCCAGCAGCCTGACAGACTATGGCTACACCTTC. Full variable domain (CDR3 extended with the reference TRBV7-9 and TRBJ1-2 proteins): DTGVSQNPRHKITKRGQNVTFRCDPISEHNRLYWYRQTLGQGPEFLTYFQNEAQLEKSRLLSDRFSAERPKGSFSTLEIQRTEQGDSAMYLCASSLTDYGYTFGSGTRLTVV.